This passage covers 30 T cell receptor beta chains from one sample sequenced in a study of glioma-infiltrating T cells after dendritic cell vaccination. Only in-frame clones appear in the TCRdb table, and some are missing; sequencing was by immunoSEQ multiplex PCR. The table includes roughly 70,000 clones, approximately 80% detected once. The sample here was blood, taken before dendritic cell vaccination. The receptor source for this set is a human donor with glioblastoma.

The chain couples TRBV6-1 to TRBJ1-1; tentative D call: TRBD1 (6 bases). The CDR3 has 15 residues. Looked up from germline, CDR1 is MNHNS and CDR2 is SASEGT. The V end was cut by 6 bases, the J end by 0 bases, with 14 bases between. The CDR3 nucleotides read TGTGCCAGCAGGTACAGGGTGGCCATGAACACTGAAGCTTTCTTT. Protein: CASRYRVAMNTEAFF.

This clone was seen at least ten times. The chain carries TRBV6-1 and TRBJ2-1; TRBD2 agrees at 11 bases. V was pared by 6 bases and J by 9 bases, with 10 bases of the junction left unmatched. The CDR3 totals 15 residues. The germline CDR1 and CDR2 sequences are MNHNS and SASEGT. DNA for the CDR3: TGTGCCAGCAGCACTTTAGCGGGGGGGCCGGGTGAGCAGTTCTTC. Translated, it gives CASSTLAGGPGEQFF.

The rearrangement links TRBV5-1 to TRBJ2-5, with D unclear. V was trimmed by 5 bases and J by 5 bases, leaving 19 bases between them. CDR3 size: 15 residues. Germline-derived CDR1 and CDR2 are SGHRS and YFSETQ. The CDR3 spells CASSPQVLRSETQYF. The CDR3 nucleotides read TGCGCCAGCAGTCCCCAGGTTTTGCGCAGCGAGACCCAGTACTTC.

The rearrangement joins TRBV27 to TRBJ2-1, with TRBD1 identical over 11 bases. The CDR3 contains 15 residues. The germline V gene encodes CDR1 MNHEY and CDR2 SMNVEV (reference sequence). Trimming took 5 bases from V and 7 from J; bases not matched to a gene: 7. CDR3 sequence reads: CASSPTRDRGNEQFF. Here the CDR3 DNA reads TGTGCCAGCAGTCCGACGCGGGACAGGGGGAATGAGCAGTTCTTC.

The chain carries TRBV28 and TRBJ1-6; D remains unclear. The ends were cut back, 5 bases at V and 3 bases at J, with 8 bases in the middle. Germline V CDR1 and CDR2: MDHEN, SYDVKM. This CDR3 is 14 amino acids long. In nucleotides, the CDR3 is TGTGCCAGCAGTCGGGGAGACTATAATTCACCCCTCCACTTT. Protein sequence: CASSRGDYNSPLHF.

The chain carries TRBV7-2 and TRBJ2-1, with no clear D. The CDR3 consists of 14 residues. Germline CDR1 is SGHTA and CDR2 is FQGNSA. Between the trimmed V and J ends, which lost 2 bases and 6 bases, there was a span of 11 bases. This CDR3 is CASSLWISGNEQFF. CDR3 nucleotides: TGTGCCAGCAGCTTATGGATTTCAGGCAATGAGCAGTTCTTC.

The V and J genes are TRBV5-1 and TRBJ2-3; the match to TRBD1 covers 10 bases. V was clipped by 5 bases and J by 3 bases; unmatched bases: 6. In germline, CDR1 is SGHRS, CDR2 YFSETQ. This CDR3 has 15 residues. The CDR3 DNA follows: TGCGCCAGCAGGGGGACAGGGGAGATTACAGATACGCAGTATTTT. This gives the protein CASRGTGEITDTQYF.

The chain carries TRBV13 and TRBJ2-4; D unresolved. Trimming took 2 bases from V and 7 from J, leaving 12 bases between them. Per the germline V gene, CDR1 is PRHDT and CDR2 is FYEKMQ (reference sequence). CDR3 length: 14 amino acids. The DNA for the CDR3 is TGTGCCAGCAGCTTAACGGCAGGCGCTAACATTCAGTACTTC. This encodes CASSLTAGANIQYF.

The chain couples TRBV9 to TRBJ1-2; TRBD1 matches at 7 bases. The junction had 5 bases not matched to a gene; V was cut back by 4 bases and J by 5 bases. The CDR3 runs 13 residues. The V gene's germline CDR1 is SGDLS and CDR2 YYNGEE. Here the CDR3 DNA reads TGTGCCAGCAGCCCTACAGGGGCGTATGGCTACACCTTC. Protein: CASSPTGAYGYTF.

The chain has TRBV10-3 and TRBJ2-2; 7 bases agree with TRBD1. After removal of 9 bases from V and 4 bases from J, the junction contained 2 bases not matched to a gene. Germline CDR1 and CDR2: ENHRY and SYGVKD. The CDR3 sequence is 12 residues long. CDR3 nucleotides: TGTGCCATGACAGGGTTCACCGGGGAGCTGTTTTTT. Amino acids: CAMTGFTGELFF.

V is TRBV28 and J is TRBJ2-2; the match to TRBD1 covers 10 bases. This CDR3 comprises 16 residues. Per the germline V gene, CDR1 is MDHEN and CDR2 is SYDVKM. J was trimmed by 6 bases and V by 6 bases; bases with no gene match: 10. The CDR3 loop is CASSPPGQGRPGELFF. The CDR3 DNA reads as TGTGCCAGCAGCCCTCCGGGACAGGGGAGGCCCGGGGAGCTGTTTTTT.

A single count supports this clone. The chain links TRBV5-4 to TRBJ2-5; 10 positions match TRBD1. CDR1 is SGHNT, CDR2 YYREEE, per germline (reference sequence). This CDR3 spans 15 amino acids. Losses at the gene ends were 4 bases for V and 0 bases for J; bases not matched to a gene: 3. The CDR3 region is CASSLGQGYQETQYF. DNA of the CDR3: TGTGCCAGCAGCCTGGGACAGGGGTACCAAGAGACCCAGTACTTC.

The V and J genes are TRBV6-6 and TRBJ1-2; 7 bases line up with TRBD1. Germline CDR1 MNHNY, CDR2 SVGAGI (reference sequence). The trim removed 6 bases at V and 4 bases at J, leaving 5 bases unmatched. This CDR3 region has 13 residues. DNA of the CDR3: TGTGCCAGCAGCCAGGGACAGTTCTATGGCTACACCTTC. It translates to CASSQGQFYGYTF.

This clone was seen only once. This chain joins TRBV5-4 and TRBJ2-2; no definite D call. This CDR3 contains 14 residues. Trimming removed 0 bases at V and 1 base at J, with 4 bases between. Germline CDR1 SGHNT, CDR2 YYREEE (reference sequence). The CDR3 is CASSLAGNTGELFF. DNA for the CDR3: TGTGCCAGCAGCTTGGCGGGGAACACCGGGGAGCTGTTTTTT.

This clone occurred a few times. CDR3 sequence (DNA): TGTGCTAGTGGTCCCCCTCGGGGGATGAACACTGAAGCTTTCTTT. Translating gives CASGPPRGMNTEAFF. The chain has TRBV12-5 and TRBJ1-1; D perhaps matches TRBD1 (5 bases). The CDR3 is 15 amino acids. Germline-derived CDR1 and CDR2 are LGHNT and FRNRAP. V was shortened by 5 bases and J by 0 bases, with 13 bases between the two germline ends.

In its sample, this clone was seen once. This sequence joins TRBV19 and TRBJ2-2, with 15 positions matching TRBD2. Germline V gene data show CDR1 as LNHDA and CDR2 as SQIVND (reference sequence). V gave up 7 bases and J gave up 6 bases; unmatched junction bases: 12. The CDR3 is 18 residues long. The CDR3 sequence is CASTPGTSGGFLAGELFF. The DNA of the CDR3 is TGTGCCAGTACTCCTGGGACTAGCGGGGGGTTCCTCGCCGGGGAGCTGTTTTTT.

This chain links TRBV10-3 with TRBJ2-7; no clear D gene. The length of the CDR3 is 14 residues. Germline lookup yields CDR1 ENHRY and CDR2 SYGVKD. V was cut by 4 bases and J by 3 bases, with 13 bases left in between. CDR3 region: CAISAVITDYEQYF. CDR3 nucleotides: TGTGCCATCAGTGCCGTCATAACAGACTACGAGCAGTACTTC.

V is TRBV5-6 and J is TRBJ2-2, with a possible D match to TRBD1 (6 bases). V was cut by 3 bases and J by 4 bases, with 16 bases left in between. This CDR3 spans 16 amino acids. CDR1 and CDR2 (germline): SGHDT, YYEEEE. Here the CDR3 DNA reads TGTGCCAGCAGCTGGTTTACAGGGACCCTCACCGGGGAGCTGTTTTTT. Protein product: CASSWFTGTLTGELFF.

This chain connects TRBV19 to TRBJ2-7, with 10 bases fitting TRBD1. The V gene's germline CDR1 is LNHDA and CDR2 SQIVND (reference sequence). J lost 5 bases, V lost 5 bases, and 15 bases had no gene match. The CDR3 consists of 17 residues. In DNA form, the CDR3 reads TGTGCCAGTAGTCGACAGGGGGCTTCCCAAATTATTAACGAGCAGTACTTC. Translated, it gives CASSRQGASQIINEQYF.

This chain uses TRBV4-1 with TRBJ1-4, with a tentative D call TRBD1 (5 bases). V was clipped by 9 bases and J by 0 bases, with 11 bases between them. The V gene's germline CDR1 is MGHRA and CDR2 YSYEKL. CDR3 length: 14 amino acids. In DNA, the CDR3 is TGCGCCAGTCGGCAAGGGGCAACTAATGAAAAACTGTTTTTT. Translating gives CASRQGATNEKLFF.

This clone was observed once. The chain carries TRBV11-3 and TRBJ2-2; D unclear. The CDR3 totals 15 residues. Trimming removed 5 bases at V and 1 base at J, with 11 bases between. Germline loops: CDR1 SGHNT, CDR2 YENEEA. CDR3 coding DNA: TGTGCCAGCAGCCCCACGGCAGGGAACACCGGGGAGCTGTTTTTT. Translation: CASSPTAGNTGELFF. Full variable domain (remainder filled in from reference TRBV11-3 and TRBJ2-2): EAGVVQSPRYKIIEKKQPVAFWCNPISGHNTLYWYLQNLGQGPELLIRYENEEAVDDSQLPKDRFSAERLKGVDSTLKIQPAELGDSAVYLCASSPTAGNTGELFFGEGSRLTVL.

The chain is built from TRBV2 and TRBJ2-1; TRBD1 matches 8 bases. There are 14 residues in the CDR3. The V gene end was trimmed by 1 base and the J gene end by 12 bases; junction bases not matched to a gene: 8. CDR1 is SNHLY and CDR2 is FYNNEI in the germline V gene. CDR3 residues: CASSEVGDRRGQFF. The CDR3 nucleotides read TGTGCCAGCAGTGAAGTAGGGGACAGGCGCGGGCAGTTCTTC.

The chain uses TRBV18 and TRBJ1-2, with unresolved D. CDR3 length equals 12 residues. CDR1 KGHSH and CDR2 LQKENI come from the germline V gene. Trimming removed 4 bases from V and 7 bases from J, with 10 bases in between. The CDR3 sequence is CASSLAGLGYTF. CDR3 nucleotides: TGTGCCAGCTCACTGGCTGGCCTTGGCTACACCTTC.

This chain connects TRBV11-2 to TRBJ2-5; TRBD1 aligns across 8 bases. Germline-derived CDR1 and CDR2 are SGHAT and FQNNGV. The CDR3 is 16 amino acids. V was pared by 5 bases and J by 5 bases, with 13 bases of the junction left unmatched. Written as DNA, the CDR3 is TGTGCCAGCAGCCCTAGGAGGTCAGGGGGCTGGGAGACCCAGTACTTC. Amino acids: CASSPRRSGGWETQYF.

This rearrangement joins TRBV6-1 to TRBJ1-5; D remains unclear. This CDR3 contains 13 residues. Germline assignment: CDR1 MNHNS and CDR2 SASEGT. Trimming took 4 bases from V and 1 from J, leaving 5 bases between them. The CDR3 coding sequence is TGTGCCAGCAGTGTACAGAGCAATCAGCCCCAGCATTTT. Its protein product is CASSVQSNQPQHF.

To note about this clone: The germline gene is not matched at one end of the junction; a read error may be the cause. This sequence joins TRBV5-1 and TRBJ2-7; the D gene is possibly TRBD1 (5 bases). This CDR3 spans 16 amino acids. Germline-derived CDR1 and CDR2 are SGHRS and YFSETQ. The CDR3 loop is CASSLAIRDRNYPGDF. CDR3 coding DNA: TGCGCCAGCAGCTTGGCAATTCGAGACAGAAATTATCCTGGGGACTTC. The full variable domain, its missing parts supplied by reference TRBV5-1 and TRBJ2-7, is KAGVTQTPRYLIKTRGQQVTLSCSPISGHRSVSWYQQTPGQGLQFLFEYFSETQRNKGNFPGRFSGRQFSNSRSEMNVSTLELGDSALYLCASSLAIRDRNYPGDFGPGTRLTVT.

The V call is TRBV11-3, the J call TRBJ2-2; 9 bases agree with TRBD2. J lost 5 bases, V lost 1 base, and 2 bases had no gene match. The germline gives CDR1 SGHNT, CDR2 YENEEA. The CDR3 runs to 15 residues. The CDR3, as DNA: TGTGCCAGCAGCTTAGGACTAGCGGAGACCGGGGAGCTGTTTTTT. Protein product: CASSLGLAETGELFF.

The chain links TRBV6-1 to TRBJ2-7; tentatively, D is TRBD1 (5 bases). The length of the CDR3 is 16 residues. Germline assignment: CDR1 MNHNS and CDR2 SASEGT. Trimming stripped 4 bases from V and 5 bases from J, with 21 bases between. The CDR3 sequence is CASSVPGPGLQDEQYF. The DNA for the CDR3 is TGTGCCAGCAGTGTACCAGGGCCAGGCCTACAGGACGAGCAGTACTTC.

This chain links TRBV6-1 with TRBJ2-7, with TRBD1 matching 8 bases. The germline CDR1 and CDR2 sequences are MNHNS and SASEGT. The CDR3 extends over 16 amino acids. Germline trimming cut 0 bases from V and 3 bases from J; bases unmatched to any gene: 7. CDR3 coding DNA: TGTGCCAGCAGTGAAGCGCCGACAGGGGCGGGCTACGAGCAGTACGTC. It codes for CASSEAPTGAGYEQYV.

The rearrangement joins TRBV2 to TRBJ1-2, with D possibly matching TRBD1 (6 bases). Germline assignment: CDR1 SNHLY and CDR2 FYNNEI. The CDR3 contains 14 residues. Trimming pared 4 bases from V and 4 bases from J, leaving 13 bases between. The CDR3 sequence is CASSVAGEGYGYTF. The CDR3 nucleotides read TGTGCCAGCAGTGTGGCAGGGGAAGGCTATGGCTACACCTTC.